The entry below describes one T cell receptor (beta chain). TCRdb's table, derived via immunoSEQ multiplex PCR, lists solely in-frame clones and lacks some. Among 200,000 or so clones listed, 85% to 95% were seen once. This sample is part of a study of T cell responses to AZD1222 COVID-19 vaccine. The TCR was taken from an adult in good health. Sample: peripheral blood, taken on day 0 of MenACWY control vaccination.

The CDR3 nucleotides are TGCGCCAGCAGCTTGGCTACTGGAGGAGGAGACACCATATATTTT. Encoded protein: CASSLATGGGDTIYF. This chain connects TRBV5-1 to TRBJ1-3; D uncertain. The CDR3 runs 15 residues. Germline-derived CDR1 and CDR2 are SGHRS and YFSETQ. V was trimmed by 0 bases and J by 8 bases, leaving 15 bases between them.